Below, 8 T cell receptor beta chains from the same sample are listed, as sequenced in a study of HIV-infected patients and healthy controls. Whole blood was used without fractionation, so all unsorted peripheral T cells were included. cDNA was made from roughly 470 ng RNA using alpha and beta constant primers. Each of the alpha and beta chains got its own library through chain-specific third strand synthesis with indices. MiXCR was run by TCRdb on the 5' RACE reads, yielding one entry per CDR3 protein. The sample includes under 25,000 distinct CDR3 sequences, 8.9% seen only once; the top ten take less than 3.5%. The source material was blood. Receptors originate from an adult in good health.

In this sample, this clonotype turned up many times. V is TRBV7-2 and J is TRBJ2-1; no definite D call. This CDR3 contains 15 residues. V lost 1 base and J lost 1, with 8 bases in between. Germline V lookup: CDR1 SGHTA, CDR2 FQGNSA. CDR3 amino acids: CASSLVAMSYNEQFF. Here the CDR3 DNA reads TGTGCCAGCAGCTTAGTGGCGATGTCCTACAATGAGCAGTTCTTC. The whole variable domain, filled in from reference TRBV7-2 and TRBJ2-1, reads GAGVSQSPSNKVTEKGKDVELRCDPISGHTALYWYRQSLGQGLEFLIYFQGNSAPDKSGLPSDRFSAERTGGSVSTLTIQRTQQEDSAVYLCASSLVAMSYNEQFFGPGTRLTVL.

This clonotype was observed many times. This chain uses TRBV12-3 or TRBV12-4 with TRBJ1-1; the match to TRBD1 covers 9 bases. There are 14 residues in the CDR3. V was clipped by 6 bases and J by 4 bases; unmatched bases: 6. The chain's CDR3 is CASSPGQGATEAFF. The CDR3 DNA sequence: TGTGCCAGCAGCCCGGGACAGGGTGCCACTGAAGCTTTCTTT.

In this sample, this clonotype turned up a few times. The rearrangement uses TRBV7-9 and TRBJ2-1; possibly TRBD2 for D (6 bases). The germline V gene encodes CDR1 SEHNR and CDR2 FQNEAQ (reference sequence). CDR3 length equals 12 residues. V lost 1 base and J lost 10, with 8 bases in between. In DNA form, the CDR3 reads TGTGCCAGCAGCTTAGTGGCGGGGGAGCAGTTCTTC. Its protein product is CASSLVAGEQFF.

This clonotype has ten or more counts. The chain couples TRBV6-2 or TRBV6-3 to TRBJ1-4; the match to TRBD1 covers 7 bases. J lost 4 bases, V lost 6 bases, and 17 bases had no gene match. Per the germline V gene, CDR1 is MNHEY and CDR2 is SVGEGT. This CDR3 spans 18 amino acids. The CDR3 loop is CASRYRTDRQGGNEKLFF. The CDR3 nucleotides read TGTGCCAGCAGATACCGGACAGATCGCCAGGGGGGTAATGAAAAACTGTTTTTT.

This clonotype was recorded many times. CDR3 nucleotides: TGCAGCGTCTCCGGGCCCAGCTCCCCCAGGGACGAGCAGTACTTC. Protein product: CSVSGPSSPRDEQYF. The chain uses TRBV29-1 and TRBJ2-7, with TRBD1 as a possible D gene (5 bases). V was pared by 6 bases and J by 5 bases, with 23 bases between. Germline CDR1 reads SQVTM; CDR2 reads ANQGSEA. The CDR3 runs to 15 residues.

This clonotype has only a few counts. The chain is built from TRBV9 and TRBJ2-3; D could derive from TRBD1 or TRBD2 (5 bases each). Per germline, CDR1 SGDLS and CDR2 YYNGEE. Trimming took 7 bases from V and 12 from J, leaving 15 bases between them. The CDR3 runs 11 residues. CDR3 residues: CASGSGRIQYF. Here the CDR3 DNA reads TGTGCCAGCGGATCGGGACGGATTCAGTATTTT.

This clonotype was picked up a small number of times. The CDR3 loop is CASSIGRADTQYF. CDR3 nucleotides: TGTGCCAGTAGTATTGGTCGAGCAGATACGCAGTATTTT. This rearrangement joins TRBV19 to TRBJ2-3; no clear D gene. The length of the CDR3 is 13 residues. Trimming removed 3 bases at V and 4 bases at J, with 8 bases between. Per the germline V gene, CDR1 is LNHDA and CDR2 is SQIVND (reference sequence).

At least ten counts were recorded for this clonotype. The chain is built from TRBV12-3 or TRBV12-4 and TRBJ2-7; D may be TRBD2 (6 bases). The CDR3 length is 15 residues. Trimming left V 8 bases short and J 6 bases short, with 23 bases between. The CDR3 sequence is CASRRGLAKVIEQYF. For the CDR3, the DNA is TGTGCCAGCCGACGGGGGTTGGCGAAAGTAATCGAGCAGTACTTC.